Shown below are 10 T cell receptor beta chains from a single sample sequenced in a study of shared clonotypes between healthy human individuals. This table comes from immunoSEQ multiplex PCR, and its TCRdb copy is limited to in-frame clones, with some not included. The sample has approximately 720,000 clones, approximately 79% seen once. Sequencing was done on a sample of memory CD4+ T cells sorted from blood. Stated subset: CD45RA-negative fraction. The origin of the receptors is a woman between 25 and 40 years old in good health.

This chain links TRBV7-9 with TRBJ1-1, with D possibly matching TRBD1 (6 bases). The CDR3 extends over 15 amino acids. Germline lookup yields CDR1 SEHNR and CDR2 FQNEAQ (reference sequence). Trimming shortened V by 1 base and J by 6 bases, and 15 bases separated the two germline ends. The CDR3 here is CASSLGQTGMAEAFF. The CDR3 region has the DNA TGTGCCAGCAGCTTAGGCCAAACAGGGATGGCTGAAGCTTTCTTT.

The V call is TRBV5-6, the J call TRBJ1-2, with 7 bases aligning to TRBD1. Germline values: CDR1 SGHDT, CDR2 YYEEEE. The CDR3 length is 15 residues. V trimming: 3 bases; J trimming: 4 bases; junction bases outside the gene matches: 9. The DNA of the CDR3 is TGTGCCAGCAGCTCGCCCCGACAGGGCTTCTATGGCTACACCTTC. This sequence encodes CASSSPRQGFYGYTF.

This clone was detected only once. V is TRBV11-3 and J is TRBJ1-1, with D unresolved. The germline gives CDR1 SGHNT, CDR2 YENEEA. V was clipped by 3 bases and J by 3 bases, with 8 bases between them. The CDR3 is 13 residues long. CDR3 amino acids: CASSFGEDTEAFF. The CDR3 DNA reads TGTGCCAGCAGCTTTGGTGAGGACACTGAAGCTTTCTTT.

CDR3 nucleotides: TGTGCCACCAGCAGAGATAACCCGGGGTACAATGAGCAGTTCTTC. It specifies CATSRDNPGYNEQFF. V is TRBV15 and J is TRBJ2-1; possible D gene TRBD2, 5 bases. With 0 bases removed from V and 4 bases from J, the gap between germline ends came to 10 bases. Looked up from germline, CDR1 is LNHNV and CDR2 is YYDKDF (reference sequence). This CDR3 spans 15 amino acids.

The chain recombines TRBV18 with TRBJ1-1, with unresolved D. The CDR3 runs 13 residues. V lost 3 bases and J lost 4, with 9 bases in between. From germline, CDR1 is KGHSH and CDR2 LQKENI. The CDR3 bases are TGTGCCAGCTCACCCGAAGGAGGCACTGAAGCTTTCTTT. Amino acids: CASSPEGGTEAFF.

The V call is TRBV29-1, the J call TRBJ2-3; D unresolved. The CDR3 spans 13 residues. The germline V gene encodes CDR1 SQVTM and CDR2 ANQGSEA. The V and J ends lost 5 bases and 0 bases respectively, with 9 bases between them. The CDR3: CSVRMASTDTQYF. The DNA of the CDR3 is TGCAGCGTTAGGATGGCTAGCACAGATACGCAGTATTTT.

This clone was observed once. The rearrangement uses TRBV27 and TRBJ2-5; 8 positions match TRBD2. The V gene's germline CDR1 is MNHEY and CDR2 SMNVEV (reference sequence). This CDR3 has 14 amino acids. The V gene end was trimmed by 2 bases and the J gene end by 3 bases; junction bases not matched to a gene: 2. In DNA, the CDR3 is TGTGCCAGCAGTTTACGTAGCGGGAAAGAGACCCAGTACTTC. Translating it yields CASSLRSGKETQYF.

The chain employs TRBV29-1 and TRBJ2-3; D tentatively reads TRBD1 or TRBD2 (5 bases each). The CDR3 consists of 16 residues. Per germline, CDR1 SQVTM and CDR2 ANQGSEA. V was cut by 7 bases and J by 5 bases, with 25 bases left in between. CDR3 bases: TGCAGCGCTGGGGGAGCCGGGACGGCTAGTGGAGATACGCAGTATTTT. It codes for CSAGGAGTASGDTQYF.

The V call is TRBV5-1, the J call TRBJ2-1, with D uncertain. Trimming pared 0 bases from V and 10 bases from J, leaving 11 bases between. The CDR3 consists of 13 residues. Germline V CDR1 and CDR2: SGHRS, YFSETQ. The DNA of the CDR3 is TGCGCCAGCAGCTTGGGTTGGGATGGGGAGCAGTTCTTC. Translated, it gives CASSLGWDGEQFF.

The V gene is TRBV6-5, the J gene TRBJ2-1; D may match TRBD1 or TRBD2 (7 bases each). Trimming shortened V by 4 bases and J by 7 bases, and 17 bases separated the two germline ends. From germline, CDR1 is MNHEY and CDR2 SVGAGI. This CDR3 is 15 amino acids long. CDR3 DNA: TGTGCCAGCAGTTCACAAGGGAGGGGGCTTAATGAGCAGTTCTTC. This encodes CASSSQGRGLNEQFF.